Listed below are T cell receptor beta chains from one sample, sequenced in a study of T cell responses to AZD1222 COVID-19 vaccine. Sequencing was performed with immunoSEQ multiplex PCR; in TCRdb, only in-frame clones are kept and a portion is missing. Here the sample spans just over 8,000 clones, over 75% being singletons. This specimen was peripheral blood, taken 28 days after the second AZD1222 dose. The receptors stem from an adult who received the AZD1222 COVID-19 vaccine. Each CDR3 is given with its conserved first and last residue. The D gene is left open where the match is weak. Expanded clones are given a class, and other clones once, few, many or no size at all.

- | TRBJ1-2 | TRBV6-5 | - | CASSYRQGGSYGYTF | TGTGCCAGCAGTTACCGTCAAGGGGGAAGTTATGGCTACACCTTC
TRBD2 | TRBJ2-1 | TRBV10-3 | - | CAISAGTSGLSSYNEQFF | TGTGCCATCAGTGCCGGGACTAGCGGCCTGAGCTCCTACAATGAGCAGTTCTTC
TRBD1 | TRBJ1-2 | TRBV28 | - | CASSLPQTGLYGYTF | TGTGCCAGCAGTTTACCGCAGACAGGGCTCTATGGCTACACCTTC
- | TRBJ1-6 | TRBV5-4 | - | CASSLGWRHSPLHF | TGTGCCAGCAGCTTGGGATGGCGGCATTCACCCCTCCACTTT
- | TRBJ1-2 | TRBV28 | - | CASSLVGVSDYGYTF | TGTGCCAGCAGTTTAGTGGGGGTCTCTGACTATGGCTACACCTTC
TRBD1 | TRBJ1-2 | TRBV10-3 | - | CAIRGQGGGYGYTF | TGTGCCATCAGGGGACAGGGAGGGGGCTATGGCTACACCTTC
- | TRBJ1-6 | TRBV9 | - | CASSGDNSPLHF | TGTGCCAGCAGCGGGGATAATTCACCCCTCCACTTT
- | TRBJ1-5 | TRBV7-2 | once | CASSFQGQEPQHF | TGTGCCAGCAGCTTCCAAGGGCAGGAGCCCCAGCATTTT
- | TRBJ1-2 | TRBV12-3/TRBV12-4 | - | CASSLGAGGYTF | TGTGCCAGCAGTTTAGGGGCAGGTGGCTACACCTTC
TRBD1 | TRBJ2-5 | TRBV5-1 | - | CASSLGGQVQETQYF | TGCGCCAGCAGCTTGGGGGGACAGGTGCAAGAGACCCAGTACTTC
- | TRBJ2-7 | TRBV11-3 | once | CASSHRQASYEQYF | TGTGCCAGCAGCCACCGACAGGCCTCCTACGAGCAGTACTTC
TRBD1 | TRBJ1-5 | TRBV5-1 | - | CASSDGQGSSNQPQHF | TGCGCCAGCAGTGATGGACAGGGGTCGTCTAATCAGCCCCAGCATTTT
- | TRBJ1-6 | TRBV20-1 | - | CSASGRDSYNSPLHF | TGCAGTGCTAGTGGGCGGGACTCCTATAATTCACCCCTCCACTTT
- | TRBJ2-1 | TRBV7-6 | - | CASSRLEARSYNEQFF | TGTGCCAGCAGCCGGCTTGAGGCGCGCTCCTACAATGAGCAGTTCTTC
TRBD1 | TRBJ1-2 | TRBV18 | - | CASGQGAQDYGYTF | TGTGCCAGCGGACAGGGGGCGCAGGACTATGGCTACACCTTC
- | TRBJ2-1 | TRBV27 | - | CASSSLGYNEQFF | TGTGCCAGCAGTTCCCTCGGGTACAATGAGCAGTTCTTC
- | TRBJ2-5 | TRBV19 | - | CASSGGTVGTQYF | TGTGCCAGTAGTGGGGGGACGGTCGGGACCCAGTACTTC
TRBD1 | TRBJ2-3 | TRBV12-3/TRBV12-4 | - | CASTLGGGSQYF | TGTGCCAGCACCCTAGGGGGCGGGTCGCAGTATTTT
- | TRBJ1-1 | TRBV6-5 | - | CASSPLENTEAFF | TGTGCCAGCAGCCCGCTCGAGAACACTGAAGCTTTCTTT
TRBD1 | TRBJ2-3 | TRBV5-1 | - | CASRRQGESTDTQYF | TGCGCCAGCAGGAGACAGGGGGAGAGCACAGATACGCAGTATTTT
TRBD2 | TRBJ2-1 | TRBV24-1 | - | CATSDPAGGPISNEQFF | TGTGCCACCAGTGACCCTGCGGGGGGGCCGATATCGAATGAGCAGTTCTTC
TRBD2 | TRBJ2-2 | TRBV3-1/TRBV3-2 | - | CASTITSGRTNTGELFF | TGTGCCAGCACTATAACTAGCGGGAGGACGAACACCGGGGAGCTGTTTTTT
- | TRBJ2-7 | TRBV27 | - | CASSPPGSPYEQYF | TGTGCCAGCAGCCCCCCGGGGTCTCCCTACGAGCAGTACTTC
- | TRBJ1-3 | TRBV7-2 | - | CASSLPGNTIYF | TGTGCCAGCAGCTTACCCGGAAACACCATATATTTT
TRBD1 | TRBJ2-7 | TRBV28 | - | CASSPGQIGSKDYEQYF | TGTGCCAGCAGCCCGGGACAGATAGGCTCTAAGGACTACGAGCAGTACTTC
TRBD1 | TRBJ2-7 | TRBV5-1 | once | CASRSSGTGGGYEQYF | TGCGCCAGCAGATCTTCCGGGACAGGGGGCGGGTACGAGCAGTACTTC
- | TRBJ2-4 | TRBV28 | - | CASSFRLKGRLAKNIQYF | TGTGCCAGCAGTTTTAGATTAAAAGGTCGCCTAGCCAAAAACATTCAGTACTTC
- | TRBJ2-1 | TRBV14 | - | CASSHRDSYNEQFF | TGTGCCAGCAGCCACCGGGACTCGTACAATGAGCAGTTCTTC
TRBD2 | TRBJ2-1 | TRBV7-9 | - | CASSLGLAAHNEQFF | TGTGCCAGCAGCCTCGGACTAGCGGCACACAATGAGCAGTTCTTC
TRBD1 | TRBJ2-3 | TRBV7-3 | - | CASSSGQGTDTQYF | TGTGCCAGCAGCTCGGGACAGGGCACAGATACGCAGTATTTT
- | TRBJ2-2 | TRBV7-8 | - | CASSPGTANTGELFF | TGTGCCAGCAGCCCCGGGACGGCGAACACCGGGGAGCTGTTTTTT
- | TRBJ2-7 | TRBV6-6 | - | CASSYSRQVAYEQYF | TGTGCCAGCAGTTACTCCAGACAGGTAGCCTACGAGCAGTACTTC